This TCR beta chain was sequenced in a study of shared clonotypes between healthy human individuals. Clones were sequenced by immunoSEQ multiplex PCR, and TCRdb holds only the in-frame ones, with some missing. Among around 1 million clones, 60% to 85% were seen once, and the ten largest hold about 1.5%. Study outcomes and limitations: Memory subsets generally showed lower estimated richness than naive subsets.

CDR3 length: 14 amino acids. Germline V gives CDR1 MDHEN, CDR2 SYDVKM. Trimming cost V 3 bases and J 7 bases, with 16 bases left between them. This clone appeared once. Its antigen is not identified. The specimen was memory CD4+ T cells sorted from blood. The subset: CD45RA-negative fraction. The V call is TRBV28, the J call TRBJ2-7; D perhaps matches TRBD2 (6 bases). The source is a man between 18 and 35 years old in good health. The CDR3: CASSLGGTSKEQYF. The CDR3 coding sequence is TGTGCCAGCAGTTTGGGGGGTACTTCCAAAGAGCAGTACTTC.